This T cell receptor (beta chain) emerged from a study of OX40 agonist ivuxolimab in advanced cancers. V was clipped by 3 bases and J by 8 bases, with 13 bases between them. CDR1 and CDR2 from the germline V gene are SEHNR and FQNEAQ (reference sequence). The CDR3 loop spans 14 amino acids. Method: immunoSEQ multiplex PCR; TCRdb's copy keeps in-frame clones and lacks some. Counted here are roughly 80,000 clones, 85% occurring once; the ten biggest clones make up roughly 0.66%. This sequence originates from an adult with an advanced solid tumor such as melanoma, head and neck, liver or kidney cancer. The specimen comprised CD4+ or CD8+ T cells sorted from blood, sampled in a trial of the OX40 agonist ivuxolimab. V usage is TRBV7-9 and J usage is TRBJ1-4; possibly TRBD1 for D (5 bases). CDR3 sequence reads: CASSFGTGEEKLFF. CDR3 DNA: TGTGCCAGCAGCTTCGGGACGGGGGAAGAAAAACTGTTTTTT.